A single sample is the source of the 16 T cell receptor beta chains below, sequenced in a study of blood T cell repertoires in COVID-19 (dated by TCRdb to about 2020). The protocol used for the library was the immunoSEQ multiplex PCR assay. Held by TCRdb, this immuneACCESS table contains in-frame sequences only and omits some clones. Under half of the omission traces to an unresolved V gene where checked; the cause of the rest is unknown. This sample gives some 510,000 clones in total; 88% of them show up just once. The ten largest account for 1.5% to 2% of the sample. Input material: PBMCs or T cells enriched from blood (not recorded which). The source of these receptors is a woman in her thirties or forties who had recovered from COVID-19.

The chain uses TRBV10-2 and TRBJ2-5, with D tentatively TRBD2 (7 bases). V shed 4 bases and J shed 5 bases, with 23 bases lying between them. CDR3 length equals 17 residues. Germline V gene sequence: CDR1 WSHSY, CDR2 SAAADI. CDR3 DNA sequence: TGCGCCAGCAGTGTCCCGAGGGGGGGGGCCGTAGATGAGACCCAGTACTTC. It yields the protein CASSVPRGGAVDETQYF.

The CDR3 region is CASSLNQGARGSPLHF. CDR3 coding DNA: TGCGCCAGCAGCTTGAACCAGGGGGCAAGAGGGTCACCCCTCCACTTT. The chain recombines TRBV5-1 with TRBJ1-6, with 8 positions matching TRBD1. V gave up 1 base and J gave up 10 bases; unmatched junction bases: 10. In germline, CDR1 is SGHRS, CDR2 YFSETQ. The CDR3 runs to 16 residues.

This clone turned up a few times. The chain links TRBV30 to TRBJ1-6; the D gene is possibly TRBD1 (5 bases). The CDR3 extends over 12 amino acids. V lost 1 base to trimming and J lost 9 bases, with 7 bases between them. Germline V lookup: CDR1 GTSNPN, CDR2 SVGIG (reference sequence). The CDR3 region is CAWSEGFSPLHF. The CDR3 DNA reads TGTGCCTGGAGTGAGGGGTTTTCACCCCTCCACTTT.

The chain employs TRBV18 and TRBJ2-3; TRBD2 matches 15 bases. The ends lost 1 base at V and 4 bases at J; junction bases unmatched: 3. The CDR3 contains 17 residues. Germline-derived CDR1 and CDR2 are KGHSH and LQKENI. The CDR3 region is CASSPLGLAGGADTQYF. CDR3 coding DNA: TGTGCCAGCTCACCACTCGGACTAGCGGGAGGGGCAGATACGCAGTATTTT.

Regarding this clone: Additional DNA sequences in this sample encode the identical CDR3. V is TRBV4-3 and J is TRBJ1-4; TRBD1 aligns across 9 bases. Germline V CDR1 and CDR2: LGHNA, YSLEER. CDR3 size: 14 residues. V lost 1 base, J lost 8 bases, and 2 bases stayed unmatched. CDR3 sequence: CASSQGQGGEKLFF. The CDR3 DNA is TGCGCCAGCAGCCAAGGACAGGGGGGCGAAAAACTGTTTTTT.

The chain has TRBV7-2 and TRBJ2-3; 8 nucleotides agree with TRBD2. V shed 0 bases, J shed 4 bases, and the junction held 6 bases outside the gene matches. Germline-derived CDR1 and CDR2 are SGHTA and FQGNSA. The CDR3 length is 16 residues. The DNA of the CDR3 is TGTGCCAGCAGCTTAGCCTCCGGGAGGGGCGCAGATACGCAGTATTTT. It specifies CASSLASGRGADTQYF.

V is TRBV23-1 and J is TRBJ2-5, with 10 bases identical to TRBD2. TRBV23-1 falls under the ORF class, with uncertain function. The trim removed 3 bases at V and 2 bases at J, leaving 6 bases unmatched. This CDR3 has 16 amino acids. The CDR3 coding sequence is TGCGCCAGCAGTCACCCAGTTAGCGGGAGGCAAGAGACCCAGTACTTC. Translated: CASSHPVSGRQETQYF.

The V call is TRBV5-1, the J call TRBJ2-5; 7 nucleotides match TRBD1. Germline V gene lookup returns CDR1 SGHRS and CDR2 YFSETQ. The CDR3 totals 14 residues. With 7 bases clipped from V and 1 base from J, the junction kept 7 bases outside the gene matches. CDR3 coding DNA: TGCGCCAGCGCAGTCGGGACAGCCCAAGAGACCCAGTACTTC. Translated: CASAVGTAQETQYF.

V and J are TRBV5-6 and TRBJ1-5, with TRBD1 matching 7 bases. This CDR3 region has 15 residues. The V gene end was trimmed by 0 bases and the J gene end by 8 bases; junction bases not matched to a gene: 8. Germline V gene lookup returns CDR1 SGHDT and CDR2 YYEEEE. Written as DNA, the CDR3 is TGTGCCAGCAGCTTGGACAGGGGAATGTTGGAGCCCCAGCATTTT. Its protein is CASSLDRGMLEPQHF.

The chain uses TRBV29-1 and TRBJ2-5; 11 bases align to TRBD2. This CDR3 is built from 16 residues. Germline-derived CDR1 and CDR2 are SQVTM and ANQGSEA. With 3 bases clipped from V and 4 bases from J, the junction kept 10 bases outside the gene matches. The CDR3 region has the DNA TGCAGCGTTGATGGGATGTTAGCGGGAGGGCGAGAGACCCAGTACTTC. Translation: CSVDGMLAGGRETQYF.

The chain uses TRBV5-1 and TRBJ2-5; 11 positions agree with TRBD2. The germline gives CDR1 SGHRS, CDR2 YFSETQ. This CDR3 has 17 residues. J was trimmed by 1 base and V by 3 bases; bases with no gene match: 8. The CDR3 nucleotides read TGCGCCAGCAGCTCCAAATTGACTAGCGGGACCCAAGAGACCCAGTACTTC. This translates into CASSSKLTSGTQETQYF.

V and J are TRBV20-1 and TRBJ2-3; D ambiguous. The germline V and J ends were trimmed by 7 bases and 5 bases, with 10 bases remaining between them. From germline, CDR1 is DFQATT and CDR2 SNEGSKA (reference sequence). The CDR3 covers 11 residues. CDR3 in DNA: TGCAGTGAACGCGCAGGAGATACGCAGTATTTT. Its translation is CSERAGDTQYF.

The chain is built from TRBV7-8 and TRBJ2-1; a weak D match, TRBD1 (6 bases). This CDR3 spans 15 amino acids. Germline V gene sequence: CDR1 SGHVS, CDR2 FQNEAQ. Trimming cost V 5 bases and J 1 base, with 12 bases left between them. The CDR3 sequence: CASSPAGVSYNEQFF. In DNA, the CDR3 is TGTGCCAGCAGCCCGGCAGGGGTTTCCTACAATGAGCAGTTCTTC.

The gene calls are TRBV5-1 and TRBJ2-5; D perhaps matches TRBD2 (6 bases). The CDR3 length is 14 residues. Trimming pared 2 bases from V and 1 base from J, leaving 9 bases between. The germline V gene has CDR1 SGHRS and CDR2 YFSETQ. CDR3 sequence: CASSFGGGQETQYF. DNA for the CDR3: TGCGCCAGCAGCTTCGGGGGAGGCCAAGAGACCCAGTACTTC. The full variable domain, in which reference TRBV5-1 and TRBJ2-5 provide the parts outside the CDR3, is KAGVTQTPRYLIKTRGQQVTLSCSPISGHRSVSWYQQTPGQGLQFLFEYFSETQRNKGNFPGRFSGRQFSNSRSEMNVSTLELGDSALYLCASSFGGGQETQYFGPGTRLLVL.

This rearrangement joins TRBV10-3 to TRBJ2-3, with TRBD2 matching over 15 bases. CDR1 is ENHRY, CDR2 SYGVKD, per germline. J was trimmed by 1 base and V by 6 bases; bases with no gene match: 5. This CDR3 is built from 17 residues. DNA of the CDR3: TGTGCCATCAGAACGGGACTAGCGGGAGGCGGCACAGATACGCAGTATTTT. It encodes CAIRTGLAGGGTDTQYF.

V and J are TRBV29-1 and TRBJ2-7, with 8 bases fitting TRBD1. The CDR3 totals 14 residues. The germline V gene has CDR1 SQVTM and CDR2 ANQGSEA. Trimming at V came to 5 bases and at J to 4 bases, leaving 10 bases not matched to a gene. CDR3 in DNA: TGCAGCGTTCAGAAGACAGGGGCCCTGTACGAGCAGTACTTC. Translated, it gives CSVQKTGALYEQYF.